This T cell receptor beta chain is from a study of blood T cell repertoires in COVID-19 (dated by TCRdb to about 2020). Describing the broader study: Samples covering the acute and convalescent phases of COVID-19 were provided by collaborators in the United States, Italy and Spain. Deeply sampled blood TCRbeta repertoires from subjects exposed to, actively infected with, or recovered from COVID-19 were included in the dataset. HLA class I and class II types, where available, came from metadata supplied by the sample provider rather than from assay-based typing. The prospective study material was composed of cDNA or gDNA derived from T cells, B-cell-depleted T cells, or PBMCs. The samples were drawn from the first 160 participants of the ongoing ImmuneRACE study and from 1,254 subjects provided by 6 global collaborators. The repertoires were made available in a free public database intended to serve as a resource for research on the immune response to SARS-CoV-2. The sample metadata nearly always contained a de-identified subject ID, COVID-19 status, age in years and sex. The study at large found these results: How much clinical and demographic metadata was included differed by source and by participant, and the metadata was provided uncurated.

CDR1 and CDR2, per the germline V gene, are MNHNS and SASEGT. V trim: 4 bases; J trim: 5 bases; unmatched bases: 1. Including the terminal cysteine and phenylalanine, the CDR3 comprises 14 residues. Here the CDR3 DNA is all that survives: 42 bases in frame from base 1. The collaborating institutions used their own protocols to collect whole blood in K2EDTA tubes. For TCRbeta analysis, collaborator samples were shipped as frozen whole blood, as isolated PBMCs, or as DNA extracted from either sample type. Points on this clone: No cognate antigen has been identified for it. No qualities accompany the bases; no much larger clone lies one base away.

The immunoSEQ Assay, a bias-controlled multiplex PCR, was used to amplify TCRbeta CDR3 regions from genomic DNA. Per the original workflow: The number of nucleated cells in each sample was estimated by amplification of reference gene primers within the assay. To quantify the absolute abundance of each unique TCRbeta CDR3 rearrangement, sequence reads were collapsed and filtered. For each sample, productive Simpson clonality was calculated as the square root of Simpson's diversity index across productive rearrangements. TCRdb took this table from immuneACCESS and kept in-frame rearrangements with V and J called. Such tables lack part of the clones; where checked against another copy, unresolved V genes explain under half of the gap, and the rest is unexplained. V, J and clone size were drawn from that table, and D and trimming were deduced from the DNA. In this sample the table shows approximately 280,000 clones, around nine tenths of which occur a single time. Roughly 2.2% of the sample is taken by the ten largest.

The chain employs TRBV6-1 and TRBJ2-1; 11 central nucleotides agree with TRBD2. This sequence was found in a man over 45 with acute or convalescent COVID-19. The sequenced sample consisted of peripheral blood. The CDR3 protein is CASSVAGGDNEQFF. The nucleotides are TGTGCCAGCAGTGTAGCGGGGGGGGACAATGAGCAGTTCTTC.